The table lists the clone carrying this T cell receptor beta chain with a few counts. As yet, its antigen is unknown. The CDR3 has 14 residues. Trimming took 3 bases from V and 2 from J, leaving 11 bases between them. Germline-derived CDR1 and CDR2 are LNHDA and SQIVND (reference sequence). This specimen belongs to a study of beta chain features in type 1 diabetes. Study-wide findings and caveats: For Type 1 diabetes patients, all four CD4+ subsets carried TCRB CDR3s that were moderately but significantly shorter.

cDNA synthesis used the whole RNA isolate, giving expressed TCRB sequences. TCRdb's copy holds only in-frame clones and misses some; the assay was immunoSEQ multiplex PCR. The profile shows 150,000 to 200,000 clones, approximately 10% of them singletons. The sequence was obtained from a woman aged 25-40 years with type 1 diabetes. The genes are TRBV19 and TRBJ2-7; D perhaps matches TRBD1 (5 bases). The sequencing input was central memory CD4+ T cells from blood. The CDR3 loop reads CASSIQGRAYEQYF. CDR3 sequence (DNA): TGTGCCAGTAGTATCCAGGGTCGAGCCTACGAGCAGTACTTC.